This entry lists 10 T cell receptor beta chains sequenced from one sample in a study of T cell clonality in common variable immunodeficiency. The table came from immunoSEQ multiplex PCR; TCRdb's copy has only in-frame clones and leaves some out. The sample shows around 30,000 clones, none of them appearing just once. Material for sequencing was peripheral blood mononuclear cells. These receptors originate from a person aged 18 to 75 in good health.

Ten or more counts support this clone. Read coverage stops 3 residues before the CDR3 terminus; the germline J gene supplies the remainder. The chain joins TRBV6-2 or TRBV6-3 to TRBJ1-2, with 9 bases aligning to TRBD1. The CDR3 runs to 13 residues. Germline trimming cut 7 bases from V and 5 bases from J; bases unmatched to any gene: 5. Germline V CDR1 and CDR2: MNHEY, SVGEGT. CDR3 loop: CASTWTGDYGYTF. Partial CDR3 DNA: TGTGCCAGCACCTGGACAGGGGATTATGGC.

This clone was recorded at least ten times. The read stops 3 residues short of the end of the CDR3; the missing end is completed from the germline J gene. The chain combines TRBV10-1 with TRBJ2-7, with D possibly TRBD1 on 5 matching bases. The CDR3 loop spans 12 amino acids. V was clipped by 4 bases and J by 1 base, with 5 bases between them. Germline values: CDR1 WNHNN, CDR2 SYGVQD (reference sequence). The CDR3 is CASSGTSYEQYF. The sequenced part of the CDR3 DNA is TGCGCCAGCAGTGGGACATCCTACGAG.

In its sample, this clone was seen many times. The read finishes 3 residues shy of the CDR3 end, and the germline J gene is used to complete it. The J gene is TRBJ1-1, the V gene TRBV13; TRBD1 aligns across 8 bases. Trimming at V came to 5 bases and at J to 5 bases, leaving 13 bases not matched to a gene. The CDR3 contains 16 residues. Germline CDR1 and CDR2: PRHDT and FYEKMQ (reference sequence). CDR3 DNA, as far as it was read: TGTGCCAGCAGCCATCCTGGCGACAGGGGAGTAACTGAA. This sequence encodes CASSHPGDRGVTE. The CDR3 in full is CASSHPGDRGVTEAFF. The full variable domain, in which reference TRBV13 and TRBJ1-1 provide the parts outside the CDR3, is AAGVIQSPRHLIKEKRETATLKCYPIPRHDTVYWYQQGPGQDPQFLISFYEKMQSDKGSIPDRFSAQQFSDYHSELNMSSLELGDSALYFCASSHPGDRGVTEAFFGQGTRLTVV.

This clone was detected many times. The read terminates 3 residues ahead of where the CDR3 ends, so the germline J gene completes it. Additional DNA sequences in this sample encode the identical CDR3. This chain uses TRBV5-6 with TRBJ1-3; 7 nucleotides agree with TRBD1. Germline-derived CDR1 and CDR2 are SGHDT and YYEEEE. This CDR3 has 14 amino acids. The J segment lost 2 bases and the V segment lost 6 bases, leaving 5 bases of the junction unmatched. The covered CDR3 bases are TGTGCCAGCAAAACAGGGGTTGCTGGAAACACC. This translates into CASKTGVAGNT. The full CDR3 protein is CASKTGVAGNTIYF.

This clone was counted at least ten times. The read ends 3 residues shy of where the CDR3 ends; the end is completed using the germline J gene. The chain links TRBV11-2 to TRBJ1-6; 9 positions match TRBD1. CDR3 size: 15 residues. CDR1 and CDR2 (germline): SGHAT, FQNNGV. The trim removed 5 bases at V and 5 bases at J, leaving 4 bases unmatched. CDR3 DNA (partial): TGTGCCAGCAGCCCCGGACAGGGGCATAATTCACCC. Translating it yields CASSPGQGHNSP. The entire CDR3 is CASSPGQGHNSPLHF.

A few counts support this clone. The CDR3 is cut off 3 residues early in the read; its end comes from the germline J gene. This chain uses TRBV19 with TRBJ1-2; D remains unclear. Germline V CDR1 and CDR2: LNHDA, SQIVND (reference sequence). This CDR3 region has 16 residues. The part of the CDR3 DNA that was read is TGTGCCAGTAGTATCGGACTAGCGGGAGTAGGCCATGAC. Translating it yields CASSIGLAGVGHD. From start to end, the CDR3 is CASSIGLAGVGHDYTF. Drawing the rest from reference TRBV19 and TRBJ1-2, the complete variable domain is DGGITQSPKYLFRKEGQNVTLSCEQNLNHDAMYWYRQDPGQGLRLIYYSQIVNDFQKGDIAEGYSVSREKKESFPLTVTSAQKNPTAFYLCASSIGLAGVGHDYTFGSGTRLTVV.

In this sample, this clone turned up many times. The CDR3 is cut off 3 residues early in the read; its end comes from the germline J gene. Other DNA sequences within the sample encode an identical CDR3. This chain links TRBV20-1 with TRBJ2-3; 11 bases are a match to TRBD2. The CDR3 loop spans 15 amino acids. Trimming cost V 3 bases and J 3 bases; bases outside gene matches: 5. Germline-derived CDR1 and CDR2 are DFQATT and SNEGSKA (reference sequence). CDR3 in amino acids: CSARDPSGGTDTQYF. The covered CDR3 bases are TGCAGTGCTAGGGATCCTAGCGGGGGGACAGATACG.

Ten or more counts support this clone. This CDR3 reads CASSQPGQGPYGYTF. The DNA read from the CDR3 is TGTGCCAGCAGCCAACCGGGACAGGGGCCCTATGGC. This chain uses TRBV5-4 with TRBJ1-2; 10 bases agree with TRBD1. The read ends 3 residues before the CDR3 terminus; that terminus is restored from the germline J gene. CDR1 and CDR2 from the germline V gene are SGHNT and YYREEE (reference sequence). This CDR3 region has 15 residues. The V gene end was trimmed by 4 bases and the J gene end by 4 bases; junction bases not matched to a gene: 7. The complete variable domain, with remaining parts taken from reference TRBV5-4 and TRBJ1-2, reads ETGVTQSPTHLIKTRGQQVTLRCSSQSGHNTVSWYQQALGQGPQFIFQYYREEENGRGNFPPRFSGLQFPNYSSELNVNALELDDSALYLCASSQPGQGPYGYTFGSGTRLTVV.

A word on this clone: This same CDR3 is encoded by further DNA sequences in the sample. The CDR3 sequence is CASSENGRGRTEAFF. Partial CDR3 DNA: TGCGCCAGCAGTGAGAACGGCAGGGGGAGGACTGAA. This chain links TRBV10-2 with TRBJ1-1; 7 nucleotides match TRBD1. From the germline J gene comes the end of the CDR3, since the read stops 3 residues before it. V shed 2 bases and J 5 bases; nucleotides not matched to a gene: 8. Germline V gives CDR1 WSHSY, CDR2 SAAADI. The CDR3 spans 15 residues.

This clone was seen ten or more times. The CDR3 extends 3 residues past the end of the read, so its final part is completed from the germline J gene. The chain links TRBV2 to TRBJ2-1, with D perhaps TRBD1 (6 bases). The germline CDR1 and CDR2 sequences are SNHLY and FYNNEI. The CDR3 is made up of 18 amino acids. V lost 8 bases and J lost 1, with 24 bases in between. This CDR3 is CASLPMPSRTVSYNEQFF. The part of the CDR3 DNA that was read is TGTGCCAGCCTCCCCATGCCATCAAGGACAGTGTCCTACAATGAG.